This T cell receptor (beta chain) stems from a study of T cells in Graves' hyperthyroidism and ophthalmopathy. This clonotype has at least ten counts. Mismatch with germline at one junction end may stem from a read error. The TCR beta CDR3 regions underwent amplification using RNA transcripts as the source. With the HTBI primer set, the TCR CDR3 went through a first round of RT-PCR. One entry per CDR3 protein, called by TCRdb with MiXCR from the multiplex PCR reads. The data show about 100,000 distinct CDR3 sequences, about a sixth seen once. This CDR3 is built from 18 residues. The germline V gene encodes CDR1 MGHRA and CDR2 YSYEKL.

Sequencing was done on a sample of blood. This chain uses TRBV4-1 with TRBJ2-1; 11 nucleotides line up with TRBD2. The clonotype was recovered from a woman aged 50 to 60 with Graves' hyperthyroidism. Here the CDR3 DNA reads TGCGCCAGCAGCCAGGGATCTAGCGGGAGGCTCTCCCACAATGAGCAGTTCTTC. It encodes CASSQGSSGRLSHNEQFF.